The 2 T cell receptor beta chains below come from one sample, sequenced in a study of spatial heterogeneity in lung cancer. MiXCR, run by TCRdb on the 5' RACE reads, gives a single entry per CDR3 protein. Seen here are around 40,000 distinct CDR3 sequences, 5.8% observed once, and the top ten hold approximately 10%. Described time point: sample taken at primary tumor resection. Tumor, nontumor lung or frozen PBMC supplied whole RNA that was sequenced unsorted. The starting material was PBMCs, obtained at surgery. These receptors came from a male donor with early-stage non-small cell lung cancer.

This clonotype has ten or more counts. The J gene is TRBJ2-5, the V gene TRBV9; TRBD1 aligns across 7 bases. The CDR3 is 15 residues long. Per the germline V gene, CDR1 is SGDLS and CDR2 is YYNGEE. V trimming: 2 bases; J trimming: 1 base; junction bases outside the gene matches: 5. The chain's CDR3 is CASSVQTGPQETQYF. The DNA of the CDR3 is TGTGCCAGCAGCGTCCAGACAGGGCCCCAAGAGACCCAGTACTTC.

CDR3 protein: CASSLVGGLKDTQYF. In DNA form, the CDR3 reads TGTGCCAGCAGCTTAGTGGGCGGGTTGAAGGATACGCAGTATTTT. The chain couples TRBV7-4 to TRBJ2-3; D possibly corresponds to TRBD2 (5 bases). The CDR3 spans 15 residues. Germline loops: CDR1 SGHVT, CDR2 SQSDAQ. Trimming left V 1 base short and J 6 bases short, with 14 bases between.